The clone carrying this TCR beta chain is labeled as medium-sized (0.01 to 0.1%). These data belong to a study of graft-versus-host responses after intestinal transplantation. CDR3 length: 14 residues. Trimming left V 10 bases short and J 5 bases short, with 17 bases between. Germline assignment: CDR1 MNHNS and CDR2 SASEGT. The table came from immunoSEQ multiplex PCR; TCRdb's copy has only in-frame clones and leaves some out. In the table there are 40,000 or so clones, 75% to 90% of which are singletons. Sequences were derived from PBMCs, sampled 1,000 to 1,300 days after transplant. The sequence came from a human patient who received an intestinal transplant, so some T cells may come from the graft donor. The chain joins TRBV6-1 to TRBJ1-4; D perhaps matches TRBD1 (6 bases). The CDR3 region has the DNA TGTGCCACGGTTAAGGGGGGAGGGAATGAAAAACTGTTTTTT. It is translated as CATVKGGGNEKLFF.